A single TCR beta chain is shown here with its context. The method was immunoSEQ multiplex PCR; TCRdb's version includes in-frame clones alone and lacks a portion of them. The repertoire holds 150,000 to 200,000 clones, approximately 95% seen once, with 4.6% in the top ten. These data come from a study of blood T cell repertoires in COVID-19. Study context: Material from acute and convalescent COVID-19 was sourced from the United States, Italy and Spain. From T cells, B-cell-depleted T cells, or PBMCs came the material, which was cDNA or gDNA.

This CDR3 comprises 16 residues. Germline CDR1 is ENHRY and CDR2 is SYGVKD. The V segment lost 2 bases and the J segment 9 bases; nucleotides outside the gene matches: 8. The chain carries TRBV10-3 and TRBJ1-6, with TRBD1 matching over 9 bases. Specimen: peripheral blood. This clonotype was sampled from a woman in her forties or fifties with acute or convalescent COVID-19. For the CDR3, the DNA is TGTGCCATCAGTGAGGGGACAGGGAGGAGTGGTTCACCCCTCCACTTT. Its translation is CAISEGTGRSGSPLHF.